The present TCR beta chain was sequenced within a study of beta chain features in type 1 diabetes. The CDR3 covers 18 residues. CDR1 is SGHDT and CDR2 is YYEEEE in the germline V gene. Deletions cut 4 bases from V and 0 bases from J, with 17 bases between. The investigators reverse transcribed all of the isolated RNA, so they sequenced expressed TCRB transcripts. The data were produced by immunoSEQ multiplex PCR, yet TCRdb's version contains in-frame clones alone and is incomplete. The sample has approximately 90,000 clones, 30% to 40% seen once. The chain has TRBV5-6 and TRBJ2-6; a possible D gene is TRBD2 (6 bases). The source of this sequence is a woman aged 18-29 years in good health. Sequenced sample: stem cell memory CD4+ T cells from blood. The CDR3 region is CASSGEAGTLSGANVLTF. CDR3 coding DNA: TGTGCCAGCAGCGGGGAGGCAGGGACCCTCTCTGGGGCCAACGTCCTGACTTTC.